The rows below give T cell receptor beta chains drawn from one sample of a study of T cell responses to AZD1222 COVID-19 vaccine. This table comes from immunoSEQ multiplex PCR, and its TCRdb copy is limited to in-frame clones, with some not included. Here the sample spans 110,000 or so clones, about 88% being singletons. Sequenced material: peripheral blood, taken on day 0 of AZD1222 vaccination. These TCRs come from an adult in good health. Both conserved end residues are trimmed from each CDR3. Fields, in order: clone size, V gene, J gene, CDR3 protein. For some rows the clone size is stated as once, few or many, or as a class when expanded; others skip it.

NA	TRBV12-3/TRBV12-4	TRBJ1-6	ASSSLGGSPLH
NA	TRBV9	TRBJ1-4	ASSGIGGTNEKLF
NA	TRBV6-5	TRBJ2-1	ASMVGGPNEQF
few	TRBV19	TRBJ1-1	ASRRPSGEQLNTEAF
once	TRBV5-1	TRBJ2-2	ASSWGANTGELF
NA	TRBV12-3/TRBV12-4	TRBJ1-1	ASSATGGEAF
NA	TRBV6-5	TRBJ1-6	ASSSGPRSNSPLH
NA	TRBV7-2	TRBJ1-5	ASSLGGDNNQPQH
NA	TRBV10-3	TRBJ1-1	AISGGQPTEAF
NA	TRBV30	TRBJ2-5	AWRLAGGGTQY
NA	TRBV6-6	TRBJ1-4	ASSRPEVNEKLF
NA	TRBV24-1	TRBJ1-2	ATSSDSNYGYT
NA	TRBV29-1	TRBJ1-2	SLWTGEDYGYT
NA	TRBV27	TRBJ1-5	ASSPTLGGPQH
NA	TRBV6-1	TRBJ1-3	ASSETGNTIY
NA	TRBV7-2	TRBJ1-1	ASRSNKGNTEAF
NA	TRBV5-4	TRBJ1-1	ASSTQGVHTEAF
NA	TRBV5-1	TRBJ1-1	ASSSLDSLGYEAF
NA	TRBV19	TRBJ2-3	ASSGTTTDTQY
NA	TRBV6-5	TRBJ1-2	ASSSWWTGGGYT
NA	TRBV7-9	TRBJ1-2	ASSKPDRAANYGYT
NA	TRBV9	TRBJ2-1	ASSEQGSYNEQF
NA	TRBV9	TRBJ2-1	ASSVGSRGNEQF
once	TRBV7-8	TRBJ1-2	ASSSEIGVSGYT
NA	TRBV24-1	TRBJ2-1	ATSDLGGGFHNEQF
NA	TRBV30	TRBJ1-2	AWAKGTNYGYT
once	TRBV11-2	TRBJ2-7	ASSPEGQGVAYEQY
NA	TRBV4-1	TRBJ1-2	ASSQGDSPPLYGYT
NA	TRBV7-3	TRBJ2-7	ASSPRDRTGEQY
few	TRBV6-1	TRBJ1-2	ASSEYPGSYGYT
NA	TRBV19	TRBJ2-1	ASSPDRGAQQF
NA	TRBV15	TRBJ1-3	ATSNGNTIY
NA	TRBV7-9	TRBJ2-3	ASSLLGSSTDTQY
NA	TRBV27	TRBJ1-1	ASSSRGQGFSNTEAF
NA	TRBV6-5	TRBJ1-3	ASRAQGDGNTIY
once	TRBV19	TRBJ1-3	ASRPSGNTIY
NA	TRBV6-5	TRBJ2-7	ASRMSGGYSYEQY
NA	TRBV9	TRBJ2-3	ASSLRTQDTQY
NA	TRBV25-1	TRBJ2-3	ASSGDVKADTQY
NA	TRBV5-1	TRBJ1-1	ASSLNGDREAF
NA	TRBV4-3	TRBJ1-2	ASRPDRGLGYGYT